These 32 T cell receptor beta chains originate from one sample sequenced in a study of immune heterogeneity within non-small cell lung tumors. It was with 32 V and 13 J primers that multiplex PCR amplified TCR beta CDR3. TCRdb re-called the multiplex PCR reads with MiXCR, one entry per CDR3 protein. Of 8,000 to 11,000 distinct CDR3 sequences in the sample, around a sixth were seen once. The template consisted of bulk tumor genomic DNA, with 600 ng used per sample. Doctors removed several biopsies from each primary tumor during surgery, keeping them far apart. Each patient presented with untreated, newly diagnosed non-small cell lung cancer and received curative surgery. The sequenced material came from lung tumor tissue. The origin of the receptors is a man aged 40-49 years with non-small cell lung cancer.

This clonotype ranks as medium-sized. The chain combines TRBV7-8 with TRBJ2-2, with 7 positions matching TRBD2. Germline values: CDR1 SGHVS, CDR2 FQNEAQ. The CDR3 has 18 residues. The ends lost 1 base at V and 5 bases at J; junction bases unmatched: 13. CDR3 amino acids: CASSLVGLDFSGTGELFF. DNA for the CDR3: TGTGCCAGCAGCTTAGTAGGACTAGACTTCTCGGGGACCGGGGAGCTGTTTTTT. Based on the CDR3 plus reference TRBV7-8 and TRBJ2-2, the full variable domain is GAGVSQSPRYKVAKRGQDVALRCDPISGHVSLFWYQQALGQGPEFLTYFQNEAQLDKSGLPSDRFFAERPEGSVSTLKIQRTQQEDSAVYLCASSLVGLDFSGTGELFFGEGSRLTVL.

This rearrangement joins TRBV5-4 to TRBJ1-1, with TRBD1 as a possible D gene (5 bases). The CDR3 consists of 13 residues. Looked up from germline, CDR1 is SGHNT and CDR2 is YYREEE (reference sequence). V was trimmed by 0 bases and J by 7 bases, leaving 10 bases between them. In DNA, the CDR3 is TGTGCCAGCAGCTTGGGTGGGGCAGATGAAGCTTTCTTT. Its translation is CASSLGGADEAFF.

Sample share makes this clonotype medium-sized. The rearrangement links TRBV30 to TRBJ2-5; weak D call: TRBD1 (6 bases). V was shortened by 0 bases and J by 5 bases, with 13 bases between the two germline ends. Germline V gene sequence: CDR1 GTSNPN, CDR2 SVGIG (reference sequence). CDR3 length equals 14 residues. The CDR3 DNA reads TGTGCCTGGAGTGTACAGGGCTGGACGGAGACCCAGTACTTC. Translation gives CAWSVQGWTETQYF.

This clonotype was recorded at least ten times. This sequence joins TRBV7-9 and TRBJ1-5; possible D gene TRBD1, 5 bases. The CDR3 is 14 residues long. The V end was cut by 1 base, the J end by 6 bases, with 10 bases between. Germline values: CDR1 SEHNR, CDR2 FQNEAQ (reference sequence). DNA for the CDR3: TGTGCCAGCAGCTTAGATGGGGGTGGTCAGCCCCAGCATTTT. Protein product: CASSLDGGGQPQHF.

This clonotype ranks as medium-sized. This chain uses TRBV15 with TRBJ1-1; possibly TRBD1 for D (5 bases). V lost 2 bases and J 7 bases, leaving 11 bases between the germline ends. Germline V lookup: CDR1 LNHNV, CDR2 YYDKDF (reference sequence). The CDR3 has 13 residues. The CDR3 protein is CATSRIRQSEAFF. The CDR3 nucleotides read TGTGCCACCAGCAGAATTCGACAGAGTGAAGCTTTCTTT.

The chain recombines TRBV2 with TRBJ2-7, with 14 bases lining up with TRBD2. The length of the CDR3 is 15 residues. The ends lost 7 bases at V and 7 bases at J; junction bases unmatched: 9. The germline CDR1 and CDR2 sequences are SNHLY and FYNNEI. The CDR3 sequence is CASTEGLAGAGEQYF. The CDR3 bases are TGTGCCAGCACTGAGGGACTAGCGGGAGCGGGGGAGCAGTACTTC.

In this sample, this clonotype turned up a few times. A read error may explain this, as a much larger clone is one base away. The V and J genes are TRBV19 and TRBJ1-4, with a possible D match to TRBD1 (6 bases). The CDR3 loop spans 13 amino acids. The germline V gene encodes CDR1 LNHDA and CDR2 SQIVND (reference sequence). CDR3 coding DNA: TGTGCCAGTAGCAGGGGAGCTAATGAAAAACTGCTTTTT. This encodes CASSRGANEKLLF.

This clonotype was seen a handful of times. The conserved phenylalanine or tryptophan normally closing the CDR3 is absent here, so this likely arose from a read error. The DNA is omitted, as the CDR3 cannot be located on it reliably, and the CDR3 follows TCRdb's listing. This chain uses TRBV30 with TRBJ2-3; the tabulated D call, TRBD1, remains unverified against the DNA. The CDR3 sequence runs 13 residues, both termini included. CDR1 is GTSNPN, CDR2 SVGIG, per germline (reference sequence). CDR3 residues: CASTGNYEQYFGP.

In its sample, this clonotype ranks as medium-sized. V gene TRBV3-1 combines with J gene TRBJ1-2, with 7 bases aligning to TRBD1. Germline V gene sequence: CDR1 LGHDT, CDR2 YNNKEL (reference sequence). The CDR3 consists of 12 residues. V dropped 5 bases and J dropped 4; count of bases not matched to a gene: 1. The CDR3 DNA follows: TGTGCCAGCAGCTGGGACAGCTATGGCTACACCTTC. The encoded protein is CASSWDSYGYTF.

Only a few counts were recorded for this clonotype. Because it lacks the conserved phenylalanine or tryptophan at the end, this CDR3 is likely a read error. The gene calls are TRBV7-6 and TRBJ2-2; D call uncertain. The germline V gene has CDR1 SGHVS and CDR2 FNYEAQ. Trimming pared 1 base from V and 7 bases from J, leaving 1 base between. There are 11 residues in the CDR3. The CDR3 DNA sequence: TGTGCCAGCAGCTTAGTCGGGGAGCTGTTTCTT. Translating it yields CASSLVGELFL.

By frequency in the sample, this clonotype is medium-sized. V is TRBV19 and J is TRBJ2-1, with D possibly TRBD2 on 6 matching bases. There are 17 residues in the CDR3. From germline, CDR1 is LNHDA and CDR2 SQIVND (reference sequence). V gave up 2 bases and J gave up 6 bases, with 20 bases separating them. The chain's CDR3 is CASSIYRPLERANEQFF. The CDR3, as DNA: TGTGCCAGTAGTATATACCGTCCCCTCGAGCGGGCCAATGAGCAGTTCTTC.

The table lists this clonotype with many counts. This sequence joins TRBV4-1 and TRBJ2-3; TRBD2 matches 12 bases. Germline CDR1 and CDR2: MGHRA and YSYEKL. This CDR3 is built from 17 residues. The J segment lost 6 bases and the V segment lost 4 bases, leaving 11 bases of the junction unmatched. The CDR3 loop reads CASSPYRTSGEGDTQYF. The CDR3, as DNA: TGCGCCAGCAGCCCCTACCGGACTAGCGGGGAGGGTGATACGCAGTATTTT.

Sample share makes this clonotype medium-sized. The V gene is TRBV6-6, the J gene TRBJ2-7; 12 bases are shared with TRBD1. The germline gives CDR1 MNHNY, CDR2 SVGAGI (reference sequence). Trimming took 2 bases from V and 2 from J; bases not matched to a gene: 16. The CDR3 totals 20 residues. The CDR3 reads CASSYEAGQGARGTPYEQYF. The DNA of the CDR3 is TGTGCCAGCAGTTACGAGGCGGGACAGGGGGCCAGAGGGACACCCTACGAGCAGTACTTC.

The chain joins TRBV29-1 to TRBJ1-1, with D perhaps TRBD1 (6 bases). Germline V gene data show CDR1 as SQVTM and CDR2 as ANQGSEA. Trimming removed 5 bases from V and 1 base from J, with 26 bases in between. This CDR3 comprises 18 residues. The DNA for the CDR3 is TGCAGCGTTTTGGGGGTTAGGAATCCAGACAGGCGGAACACTGAAGCTTTCTTT. Translation gives CSVLGVRNPDRRNTEAFF. The variable domain in full, completed from reference TRBV29-1 and TRBJ1-1, reads SAVISQKPSRDICQRGTSLTIQCQVDSQVTMMFWYRQQPGQSLTLIATANQGSEATYESGFVIDKFPISRPNLTFSTLTVSNMSPEDSSIYLCSVLGVRNPDRRNTEAFFGQGTRLTVV.

In its sample, this clonotype ranks as medium-sized. The chain is built from TRBV6-2 or TRBV6-3 and TRBJ2-5, with 7 bases matching TRBD2. CDR3 size: 12 residues. Per the germline V gene, CDR1 is MNHEY and CDR2 is SVGEGT. The junction had 2 bases not matched to a gene; V was cut back by 5 bases and J by 5 bases. CDR3 nucleotides: TGTGCCAGCAGTACTAGCGAGGAGACCCAGTACTTC. The encoded protein is CASSTSEETQYF.

This clonotype was detected ten times or more. The genes are TRBV20-1 and TRBJ2-3; the match to TRBD1 covers 10 bases. The CDR3 length is 13 residues. The germline V gene has CDR1 DFQATT and CDR2 SNEGSKA (reference sequence). V was pared by 6 bases and J by 4 bases, with 4 bases of the junction left unmatched. This chain's CDR3 is CSAPGTGADTQYF. The CDR3, as DNA: TGCAGTGCACCTGGGACAGGGGCAGATACGCAGTATTTT.

By sample fraction, this clonotype is medium-sized. The chain combines TRBV4-2 with TRBJ1-2; 7 bases agree with TRBD1. The CDR3 length is 15 residues. Germline loops: CDR1 LGHNA, CDR2 YNFKEQ. V dropped 1 base and J dropped 4; count of bases not matched to a gene: 6. The CDR3 region has the DNA TGTGCCAGCAGCCAAGGCCAGGACAGGATCTATGGCTACACCTTC. Encoded protein: CASSQGQDRIYGYTF.

About this clonotype: The junction shows a germline mismatch at one end, possibly a read error. The CDR3 loop reads CPSSPLRVPGTDTQYF. In nucleotides, the CDR3 is TGTCCCAGCAGCCCCCTACGCGTCCCTGGCACAGATACGCAGTATTTT. The chain uses TRBV7-2 and TRBJ2-3; D unresolved. Germline V gives CDR1 SGHTA, CDR2 FQGNSA. CDR3 length equals 16 residues.

Only a few counts were recorded for this clonotype. V is TRBV7-2 and J is TRBJ2-1; 8 bases are a match to TRBD1. V shed 5 bases, J shed 1 base, and the junction held 7 bases outside the gene matches. CDR3 length: 16 amino acids. Germline V CDR1 and CDR2: SGHTA, FQGNSA. The CDR3 is CASSPGQGWSYNEQFF. The CDR3 bases are TGTGCCAGCAGCCCCGGACAGGGTTGGTCCTACAATGAGCAGTTCTTC.

The chain employs TRBV6-5 and TRBJ1-5; D ambiguous. V lost 9 bases, J lost 6 bases, and 15 bases lay in between. CDR3 length equals 13 residues. The germline V gene has CDR1 MNHEY and CDR2 SVGAGI. The CDR3 DNA follows: TGTGCCAGTACTTACGGGGTCGGTCAGCCCCAGCATTTT. It encodes CASTYGVGQPQHF.

By its share, this clonotype is medium-sized. The V gene is TRBV27, the J gene TRBJ1-6, with D unresolved. CDR1 MNHEY and CDR2 SMNVEV come from the germline V gene (reference sequence). Trimming cost V 1 base and J 0 bases, with 7 bases left between them. CDR3 length: 16 residues. The CDR3 bases are TGTGCCAGCAGTTTATATCTGAGCTCCTATAATTCACCCCTCCACTTT. This translates into CASSLYLSSYNSPLHF.

Within the sample, this clonotype is medium-sized. The J gene is TRBJ1-3, the V gene TRBV20-1; 9 nucleotides line up with TRBD1. Germline-derived CDR1 and CDR2 are DFQATT and SNEGSKA (reference sequence). CDR3 length: 14 residues. Germline trimming cut 6 bases from V and 2 bases from J; bases unmatched to any gene: 5. The CDR3 region has the DNA TGCAGTGCCCCCCGGGACAGGGCTGGAAACACCATATATTTT. Translation: CSAPRDRAGNTIYF.

This clonotype showed up many times. It is unclear where the CDR3 begins or ends on the DNA, so no DNA is shown, and the CDR3 is as TCRdb lists it. The rearrangement uses TRBV4-2 and TRBJ1-4; the tabulated D call, TRBD1, remains unverified against the DNA. CDR1 and CDR2 (germline): LGHNA, YNFKEQ. Termini included, the CDR3 measures 16 amino acids. CDR3 residues: CASSQDSGQGYEKLFF.

This clonotype was found many times. The chain has TRBV6-5 and TRBJ1-6, with 7 bases lining up with TRBD1. The CDR3 length is 15 residues. V lost 0 bases, J lost 8 bases, and 4 bases stayed unmatched. The germline V gene has CDR1 MNHEY and CDR2 SVGAGI. This CDR3 is CASSYSRTGDSPLHF. CDR3 sequence (DNA): TGTGCCAGCAGTTACTCCCGGACAGGAGATTCACCCCTCCACTTT.

Only a few counts were recorded for this clonotype. V is TRBV30 and J is TRBJ1-3; D gene unclear. Trimming removed 3 bases at V and 7 bases at J, with 7 bases between. The CDR3 sequence is 11 residues long. Germline V lookup: CDR1 GTSNPN, CDR2 SVGIG (reference sequence). CDR3 residues: CAWRVTNTIYF. In DNA, the CDR3 is TGTGCCTGGAGGGTCACCAACACCATATATTTT.

In this sample, this clonotype turned up once. The chain employs TRBV6-1 and TRBJ2-1, with D perhaps TRBD1 or TRBD2 (5 bases each). CDR1 and CDR2 from the germline V gene are MNHNS and SASEGT. The CDR3 has 14 residues. V was shortened by 7 bases and J by 10 bases, with 20 bases between the two germline ends. The CDR3, as DNA: TGTGCCAGCACCCAGGAGGTGGAGAGACAGGAGCAGTTCTTC. Amino acids: CASTQEVERQEQFF.

A note on this clonotype: Since a much larger clone is just one base distant, this may be a read error. This chain connects TRBV9 to TRBJ2-3, with D possibly TRBD1 on 6 matching bases. This CDR3 has 14 amino acids. The germline V gene has CDR1 SGDLS and CDR2 YYNGEE. The ends were cut back, 6 bases at V and 3 bases at J, with 14 bases in the middle. In DNA form, the CDR3 reads TGTGCCAGCAACAGGGTGGGGGAGACAGATACGCAGTATTTT. Translated: CASNRVGETDTQYF.

This clonotype is medium-sized (0.01 to 0.1%) within its sample. The V gene is TRBV7-8, the J gene TRBJ1-6; D is undetermined. Between the trimmed V and J ends, which lost 3 bases and 6 bases, there was a span of 12 bases. CDR3 length: 15 amino acids. The germline V gene has CDR1 SGHVS and CDR2 FQNEAQ. Here the CDR3 reads CASSFQDSPNSPLHF. The DNA for the CDR3 is TGTGCCAGCAGCTTTCAGGATTCACCTAATTCACCCCTCCACTTT.

This clonotype qualifies as medium-sized. V is TRBV6-1 and J is TRBJ2-7, with no clear D. The CDR3 totals 10 residues. Germline lookup yields CDR1 MNHNS and CDR2 SASEGT. The ends were cut back, 8 bases at V and 4 bases at J, with 6 bases in the middle. This CDR3 reads CASYYYEQYF. The CDR3 bases are TGTGCCAGCTATTATTACGAGCAGTACTTC.

By its share, this clonotype is medium-sized. V usage is TRBV10-3 and J usage is TRBJ2-7; D assignment may be TRBD1 or TRBD2 (6 bases each). The CDR3 spans 14 residues. The germline gives CDR1 ENHRY, CDR2 SYGVKD. Deletions cut 7 bases from V and 7 bases from J, with 20 bases between. CDR3 coding DNA: TGTGCCATCAAGAATAGGGGGGACGAGATGGAGCAGTACTTC. This encodes CAIKNRGDEMEQYF.

This clonotype occurred many times. The chain recombines TRBV28 with TRBJ2-3, with unresolved D. V gave up 7 bases and J gave up 10 bases, with 15 bases separating them. The germline V gene has CDR1 MDHEN and CDR2 SYDVKM. The CDR3 length is 12 residues. The CDR3 region has the DNA TGTGCCAGCACCCTTCCTCGTGGGTCGCAGTATTTT. Translated: CASTLPRGSQYF.

This clonotype was observed a handful of times. This sequence joins TRBV28 and TRBJ2-1; D remains ambiguous. Germline V gene sequence: CDR1 MDHEN, CDR2 SYDVKM. The ends were cut back, 7 bases at V and 5 bases at J, with 12 bases in the middle. This CDR3 spans 13 amino acids. As DNA, the CDR3 is TGTGCCAGCACCTCGAGTGGGAACAATGAGCAGTTCTTC. This encodes CASTSSGNNEQFF.